This T cell receptor beta chain stems from a study of cytomegalovirus exposure and HLA in healthy donors. Germline CDR1 and CDR2: LNHDA and SQIVND (reference sequence). CDR3 length: 13 residues. V lost 5 bases to trimming and J lost 3 bases, with 11 bases between them. PCR employed 60 Vbeta and 13 Jbeta primers. Clones were sequenced by immunoSEQ multiplex PCR, and TCRdb holds only the in-frame ones, with some missing. Its listing shows some 83,000 clones. The chain recombines TRBV19 with TRBJ2-7; no definite D call. The source of this sequence is a woman aged 25-40 years in good health and CMV-seronegative. The sequencing input was PBMCs. The CDR3 here is CASSADGDYEQYF. As DNA, the CDR3 is TGTGCCAGTAGTGCTGACGGAGACTACGAGCAGTACTTC.